Listed here is a single T cell receptor (beta chain). This specimen comes from a study of cytomegalovirus exposure and HLA in healthy donors. V was clipped by 4 bases and J by 10 bases, with 16 bases between them. Per the germline V gene, CDR1 is GTSNPN and CDR2 is SVGIG (reference sequence). The CDR3 runs to 12 residues. The repertoire was sequenced with immunoSEQ multiplex PCR; TCRdb's copy has only in-frame clones and lacks some. The sample includes under 300,000 clones, approximately 86% of them seen just once. This sequence joins TRBV30 and TRBJ1-2, with D maybe TRBD1 (6 bases). The clonotype was recovered from a woman aged 18-30 years in good health and CMV-seronegative. The sample was PBMCs. CDR3 in DNA: TGTGCCTGGAACGCACAGGGATTTGACTACACCTTC. This translates into CAWNAQGFDYTF.